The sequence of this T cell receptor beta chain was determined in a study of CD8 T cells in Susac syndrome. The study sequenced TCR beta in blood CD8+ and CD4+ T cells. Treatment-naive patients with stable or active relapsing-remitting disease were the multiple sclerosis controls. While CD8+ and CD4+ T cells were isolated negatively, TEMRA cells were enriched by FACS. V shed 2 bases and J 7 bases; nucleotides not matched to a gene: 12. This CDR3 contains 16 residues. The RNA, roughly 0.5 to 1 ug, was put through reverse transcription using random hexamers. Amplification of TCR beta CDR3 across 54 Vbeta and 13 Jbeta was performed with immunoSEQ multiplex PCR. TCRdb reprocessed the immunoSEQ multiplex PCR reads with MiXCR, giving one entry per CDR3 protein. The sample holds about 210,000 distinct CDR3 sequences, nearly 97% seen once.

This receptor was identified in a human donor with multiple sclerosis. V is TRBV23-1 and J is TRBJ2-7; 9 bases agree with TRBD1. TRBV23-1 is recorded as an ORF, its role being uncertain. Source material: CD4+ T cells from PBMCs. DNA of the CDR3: TGCGCCAGCAGTCAAACATCCGGGACAGGGAGAGAGGAGCAGTACTTC. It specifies CASSQTSGTGREEQYF.